Below, 22 T cell receptor beta chains from the same sample are listed, as sequenced in a study of blood T cell repertoires in COVID-19. Data came from immunoSEQ multiplex PCR; TCRdb stores just in-frame clones and leaves some out. The sample lists 200,000 to 300,000 clones, about nine tenths occurring once. The sequencing input was PBMCs or T cells enriched from blood (not recorded which). The receptors here all came from a woman in her forties with acute COVID-19.

The chain joins TRBV9 to TRBJ1-1, with D unresolved. The CDR3 length is 15 residues. Trimming left V 0 bases short and J 6 bases short, with 15 bases between. Germline CDR1 reads SGDLS; CDR2 reads YYNGEE. The CDR3 sequence: CASSVAAGPRAEAFF. CDR3 in DNA: TGTGCCAGCAGCGTAGCTGCCGGGCCGCGGGCTGAAGCTTTCTTT.

This chain uses TRBV6-5 with TRBJ2-7; D gene unclear. Per germline, CDR1 MNHEY and CDR2 SVGAGI. The ends were cut back, 6 bases at V and 5 bases at J, with 11 bases in the middle. The CDR3 loop spans 12 amino acids. Here the CDR3 reads CASRTRGNEQYV. The CDR3 DNA reads TGTGCCAGCAGGACCCGCGGCAACGAGCAGTACGTC.

J is TRBJ2-1 and V is TRBV7-2; maybe TRBD2 (5 bases). The CDR3 totals 15 residues. Germline CDR1 and CDR2: SGHTA and FQGNSA. The V end was cut by 5 bases, the J end by 2 bases, with 13 bases between. The CDR3 bases are TGTGCCAGCAGCATCTGGACTTCGACCTACAATGAGCAGTTCTTC. Translated, it gives CASSIWTSTYNEQFF.

This rearrangement joins TRBV6-5 to TRBJ1-4, with 7 bases lining up with TRBD1. Trimming at V came to 5 bases and at J to 7 bases, leaving 10 bases not matched to a gene. The CDR3 consists of 15 residues. Germline CDR1 is MNHEY and CDR2 is SVGAGI. The CDR3 loop reads CASSQTTGIGEKLFF. Here the CDR3 DNA reads TGTGCCAGCAGTCAAACGACAGGGATTGGTGAAAAACTGTTTTTT.

The chain uses TRBV4-1 and TRBJ2-7; the D gene is possibly TRBD1 (6 bases). The V end was cut by 0 bases, the J end by 4 bases, with 13 bases between. The germline CDR1 and CDR2 sequences are MGHRA and YSYEKL. The CDR3 contains 15 residues. In DNA form, the CDR3 reads TGCGCCAGCAGCCAAGATCTTGGCAGGGGATACGAGCAGTACTTC. This gives the protein CASSQDLGRGYEQYF.

This clone has only one observation. The V and J genes are TRBV6-1 and TRBJ1-2, with D possibly matching TRBD1 (6 bases). CDR1 and CDR2 (germline): MNHNS, SASEGT. The CDR3 is 13 residues long. Trimming shortened V by 3 bases and J by 4 bases, and 9 bases separated the two germline ends. CDR3 residues: CASSDGGRYGYTF. The CDR3 nucleotides read TGTGCCAGCAGTGACGGGGGGCGCTATGGCTACACCTTC.

This rearrangement joins TRBV27 to TRBJ1-1, with TRBD1 as a possible D gene (5 bases). The CDR3 loop spans 13 amino acids. The germline gives CDR1 MNHEY, CDR2 SMNVEV (reference sequence). The V end was cut by 3 bases, the J end by 5 bases, with 10 bases between. The DNA of the CDR3 is TGTGCCAGCAGTTTTAGACCAGGGACTGAAGCTTTCTTT. As protein: CASSFRPGTEAFF.

This chain joins TRBV28 and TRBJ1-3, with TRBD1 matching over 7 bases. The V segment lost 0 bases and the J segment 0 bases; nucleotides outside the gene matches: 5. This CDR3 is built from 17 residues. Germline V gene lookup returns CDR1 MDHEN and CDR2 SYDVKM. The CDR3 sequence is CASSLWARQGSGNTIYF. The CDR3 nucleotides read TGTGCCAGCAGTTTATGGGCGCGACAGGGCTCTGGAAACACCATATATTTT.

The rearrangement uses TRBV7-2 and TRBJ2-3; 10 bases agree with TRBD2. The CDR3 is 18 amino acids. Germline loops: CDR1 SGHTA, CDR2 FQGNSA. The V and J ends lost 2 bases and 2 bases, in that order; junction bases with no gene match: 10. In DNA form, the CDR3 reads TGTGCCAGCAGCTTATTGGTTAGCGGGAGGCTAAACACAGATACGCAGTATTTT. Translated: CASSLLVSGRLNTDTQYF.

This chain joins TRBV6-5 and TRBJ2-4; no clear D. Trimming left V 0 bases short and J 1 base short, with 4 bases between. The CDR3 contains 14 residues. The V gene's germline CDR1 is MNHEY and CDR2 SVGAGI. The DNA for the CDR3 is TGTGCCAGCAGTTACTCGAGTGCCAAAAACATTCAGTACTTC. Its translation: CASSYSSAKNIQYF.

This sequence joins TRBV25-1 and TRBJ1-4; the D gene is possibly TRBD1 (6 bases). Trimming pared 2 bases from V and 4 bases from J, leaving 11 bases between. This CDR3 is 15 amino acids long. Germline V lookup: CDR1 MGHDK, CDR2 SYGVNS. The CDR3 protein is CASSEIQGVNEKLFF. The CDR3 DNA is TGTGCCAGCAGTGAAATACAGGGAGTTAATGAAAAACTGTTTTTT.

This sequence joins TRBV7-2 and TRBJ2-2; 11 bases match TRBD2. CDR1 and CDR2 from the germline V gene are SGHTA and FQGNSA. The CDR3 runs to 17 residues. V lost 1 base and J lost 8; bases outside the gene matches: 9. The CDR3 sequence: CASSLVVTSGRGGELFF. CDR3 in DNA: TGTGCCAGCAGCTTAGTTGTCACTAGCGGGAGAGGAGGGGAGCTGTTTTTT.

In its sample, this clone was seen a few times. The chain is built from TRBV7-8 and TRBJ2-5; TRBD2 aligns across 11 bases. The CDR3 is 18 residues long. Germline V gene sequence: CDR1 SGHVS, CDR2 FQNEAQ. V trimming: 3 bases; J trimming: 0 bases; junction bases outside the gene matches: 9. CDR3 loop: CASSLMGGLAAYQETQYF. The CDR3 coding sequence is TGTGCCAGCAGCTTGATGGGGGGACTAGCGGCGTACCAAGAGACCCAGTACTTC.

This clone was counted between two and nine times. This sequence joins TRBV19 and TRBJ1-1, with TRBD1 identical over 8 bases. CDR1 LNHDA and CDR2 SQIVND come from the germline V gene (reference sequence). The length of the CDR3 is 13 residues. Trimming took 5 bases from V and 7 from J; bases not matched to a gene: 6. In DNA form, the CDR3 reads TGTGCCAGTAGTCATAGGGACAGGCATGAAGCTTTCTTT. This sequence encodes CASSHRDRHEAFF.

The chain couples TRBV30 to TRBJ1-2; D is uncertain. Germline lookup yields CDR1 GTSNPN and CDR2 SVGIG (reference sequence). This CDR3 is 12 amino acids long. V was pared by 4 bases and J by 7 bases, with 13 bases between. CDR3 residues: CAWTAAGFGYTF. CDR3 DNA: TGTGCCTGGACCGCCGCCGGGTTTGGCTACACCTTC.

J is TRBJ2-1 and V is TRBV19, with TRBD1 matching 7 bases. The germline V gene encodes CDR1 LNHDA and CDR2 SQIVND (reference sequence). This CDR3 is 14 amino acids long. The ends lost 4 bases at V and 2 bases at J; junction bases unmatched: 2. This CDR3 is CASSTGTAYNEQFF. In DNA, the CDR3 is TGTGCCAGTAGTACCGGGACAGCCTACAATGAGCAGTTCTTC.

A few counts support this clone. Different DNA sequences within this sample yield the same CDR3. The genes are TRBV9 and TRBJ1-1, with D unresolved. Trimming removed 1 base from V and 4 bases from J, with 11 bases in between. CDR3 length: 14 amino acids. Germline CDR1 reads SGDLS; CDR2 reads YYNGEE. The CDR3 region is CASSVSRGGTEAFF. The CDR3 nucleotides read TGTGCCAGCAGCGTATCTCGGGGAGGCACTGAAGCTTTCTTT.

This sequence joins TRBV11-2 and TRBJ1-1; weak D call: TRBD1 (5 bases). Germline CDR1 is SGHAT and CDR2 is FQNNGV. V was trimmed by 8 bases and J by 0 bases, leaving 16 bases between them. This CDR3 is built from 15 residues. Written as DNA, the CDR3 is TGTGCCAGCCCTAAGTCCGACAGCATGAACACTGAAGCTTTCTTT. It yields the protein CASPKSDSMNTEAFF.

This chain uses TRBV15 with TRBJ1-2; D might be TRBD1 (5 bases). This CDR3 comprises 15 residues. Deletions cut 0 bases from V and 7 bases from J, with 15 bases between. Germline V gives CDR1 LNHNV, CDR2 YYDKDF (reference sequence). The CDR3 spells CATSREWAGFGGYTF. The CDR3 coding sequence is TGTGCCACCAGCAGAGAATGGGCAGGGTTCGGTGGCTACACCTTC.

This clone came up once. This rearrangement joins TRBV28 to TRBJ2-3; tentatively, D is TRBD1 (5 bases). Germline CDR1 is MDHEN and CDR2 is SYDVKM. The ends were cut back, 4 bases at V and 1 base at J, with 12 bases in the middle. The CDR3 consists of 15 residues. The CDR3 DNA reads as TGTGCCAGCAGTTGGCCGCAACAGGGCACAGATACGCAGTATTTT. Its protein product is CASSWPQQGTDTQYF.

The chain is built from TRBV27 and TRBJ2-7, with 13 bases that match TRBD2. The V and J ends lost 4 bases and 5 bases, in that order; junction bases with no gene match: 8. Germline lookup yields CDR1 MNHEY and CDR2 SMNVEV (reference sequence). The CDR3 has 16 residues. In DNA, the CDR3 is TGTGCCAGCAGTTCCTGGACTAGCGGGAGTGGGAACGAGCAGTACTTC. It encodes CASSSWTSGSGNEQYF.

The chain joins TRBV7-8 to TRBJ1-2, with 8 bases lining up with TRBD1. Germline V gene lookup returns CDR1 SGHVS and CDR2 FQNEAQ. Trimming cost V 5 bases and J 2 bases; bases outside gene matches: 4. This CDR3 comprises 14 residues. CDR3 in amino acids: CASSTRTGNYGYTF. The CDR3 coding sequence is TGTGCCAGCAGCACACGGACAGGGAACTATGGCTACACCTTC.